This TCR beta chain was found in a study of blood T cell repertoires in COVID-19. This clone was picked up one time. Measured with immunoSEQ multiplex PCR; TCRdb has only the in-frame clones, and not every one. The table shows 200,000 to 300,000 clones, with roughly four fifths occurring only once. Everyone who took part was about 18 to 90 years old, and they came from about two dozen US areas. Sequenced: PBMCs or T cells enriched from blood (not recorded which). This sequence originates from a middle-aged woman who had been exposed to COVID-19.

The CDR3 DNA reads as TGTGCCAGCAGTGCAGGATCCGGCAATCAGCCCCAGCATTTT. It yields the protein CASSAGSGNQPQHF. The V call is TRBV2, the J call TRBJ1-5; D is unresolved. V gave up 4 bases and J gave up 2 bases, with 9 bases separating them. In germline, CDR1 is SNHLY, CDR2 FYNNEI. CDR3 size: 14 residues.